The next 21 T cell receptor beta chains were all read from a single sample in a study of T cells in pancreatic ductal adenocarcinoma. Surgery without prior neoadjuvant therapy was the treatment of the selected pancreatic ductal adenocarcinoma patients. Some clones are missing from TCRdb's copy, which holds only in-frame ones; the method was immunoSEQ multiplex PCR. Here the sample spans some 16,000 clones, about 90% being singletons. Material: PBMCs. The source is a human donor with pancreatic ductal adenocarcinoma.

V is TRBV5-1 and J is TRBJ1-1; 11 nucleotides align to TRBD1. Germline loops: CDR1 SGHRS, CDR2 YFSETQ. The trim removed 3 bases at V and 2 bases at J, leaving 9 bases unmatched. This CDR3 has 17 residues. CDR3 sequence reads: CASSSTGQGAGNTEAFF. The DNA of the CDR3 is TGCGCCAGCAGCTCCACCGGACAGGGGGCGGGCAACACTGAAGCTTTCTTT.

CDR3 DNA: TGTGCCAGCAGCGTAGGGACTAGCGGTTACAATGAGCAGTTCTTC. It is translated as CASSVGTSGYNEQFF. This sequence joins TRBV9 and TRBJ2-1, with 10 bases matching TRBD2. CDR3 size: 15 residues. From germline, CDR1 is SGDLS and CDR2 YYNGEE. J gave up 4 bases and V 0 bases, and 1 base lay outside the gene matches. The entire variable domain, with the rest obtained from reference TRBV9 and TRBJ2-1, is as follows: DSGVTQTPKHLITATGQRVTLRCSPRSGDLSVYWYQQSLDQGLQFLIQYYNGEERAKGNILERFSAQQFPDLHSELNLSSLELGDSALYFCASSVGTSGYNEQFFGPGTRLTVL.

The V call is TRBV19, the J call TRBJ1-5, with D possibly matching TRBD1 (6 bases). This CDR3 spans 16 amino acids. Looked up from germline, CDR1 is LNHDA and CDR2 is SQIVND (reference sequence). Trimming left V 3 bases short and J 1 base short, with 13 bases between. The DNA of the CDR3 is TGTGCCAGTAGTATTGGCACAGGGCGAAGCAATCAGCCCCAGCATTTT. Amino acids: CASSIGTGRSNQPQHF.

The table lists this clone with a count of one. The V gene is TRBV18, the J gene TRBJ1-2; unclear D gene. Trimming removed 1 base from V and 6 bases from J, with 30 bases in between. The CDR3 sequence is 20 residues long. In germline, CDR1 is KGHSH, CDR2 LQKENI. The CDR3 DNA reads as TGTGCCAGCTCACCACTCTTAATCGGCCGGGCAGGAAGGTATTCGGATGGCTACACCTTC. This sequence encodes CASSPLLIGRAGRYSDGYTF.

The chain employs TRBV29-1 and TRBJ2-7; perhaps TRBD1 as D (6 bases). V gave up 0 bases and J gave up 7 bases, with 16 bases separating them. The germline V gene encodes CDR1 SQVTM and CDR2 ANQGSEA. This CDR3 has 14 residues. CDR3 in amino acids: CSVEEQGRVGEQYF. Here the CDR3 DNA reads TGCAGCGTTGAAGAACAGGGCCGGGTGGGAGAGCAGTACTTC.

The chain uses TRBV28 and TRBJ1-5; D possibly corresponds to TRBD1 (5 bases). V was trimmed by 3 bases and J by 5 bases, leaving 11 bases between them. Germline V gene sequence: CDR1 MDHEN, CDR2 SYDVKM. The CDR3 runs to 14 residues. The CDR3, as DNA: TGTGCCAGCAGTTTGAGTGGGGGGGATCAGCCCCAGCATTTT. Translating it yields CASSLSGGDQPQHF.

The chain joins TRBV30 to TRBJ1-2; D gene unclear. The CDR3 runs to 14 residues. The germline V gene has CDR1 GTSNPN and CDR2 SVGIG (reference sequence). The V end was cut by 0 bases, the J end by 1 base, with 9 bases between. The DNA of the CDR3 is TGTGCCTGGAGTGTACTAGGCCTTAACTATGGCTACACCTTC. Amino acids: CAWSVLGLNYGYTF.

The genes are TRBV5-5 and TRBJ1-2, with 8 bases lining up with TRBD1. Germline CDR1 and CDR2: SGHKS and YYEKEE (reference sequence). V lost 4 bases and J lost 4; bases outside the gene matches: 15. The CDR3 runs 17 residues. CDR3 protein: CASSPLGQGTRGYGYTF. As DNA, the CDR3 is TGTGCCAGCAGCCCCCTCGGACAGGGCACTCGGGGCTATGGCTACACCTTC.

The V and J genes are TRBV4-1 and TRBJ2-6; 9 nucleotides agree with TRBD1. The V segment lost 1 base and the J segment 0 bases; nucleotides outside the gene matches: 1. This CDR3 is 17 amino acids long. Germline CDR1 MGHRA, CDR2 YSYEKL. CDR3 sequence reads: CASSQGTGDSGANVLTF. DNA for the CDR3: TGCGCCAGCAGCCAAGGGACAGGGGACTCTGGGGCCAACGTCCTGACTTTC.

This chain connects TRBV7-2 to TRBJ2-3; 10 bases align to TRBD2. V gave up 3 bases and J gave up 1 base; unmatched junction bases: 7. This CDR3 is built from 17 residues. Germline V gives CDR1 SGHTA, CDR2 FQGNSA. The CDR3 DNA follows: TGTGCCAGCAGCTTGGGAGCGGGGGGGCCGGGCACAGATACGCAGTATTTT. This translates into CASSLGAGGPGTDTQYF.

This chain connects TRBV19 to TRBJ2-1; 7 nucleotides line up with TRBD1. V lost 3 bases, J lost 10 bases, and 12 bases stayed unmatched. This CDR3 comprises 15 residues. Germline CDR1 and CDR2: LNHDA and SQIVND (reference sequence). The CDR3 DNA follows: TGTGCCAGTAGTATCCGACAGGGTACAACGGACGAGCAGTTCTTC. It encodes CASSIRQGTTDEQFF.

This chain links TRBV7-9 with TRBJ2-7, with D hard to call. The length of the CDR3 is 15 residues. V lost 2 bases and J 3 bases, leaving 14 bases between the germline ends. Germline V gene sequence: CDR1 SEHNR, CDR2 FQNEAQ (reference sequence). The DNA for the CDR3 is TGTGCCAGCAGCTTATCGGGCGGCCCAAACTACGAGCAGTACTTC. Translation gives CASSLSGGPNYEQYF.

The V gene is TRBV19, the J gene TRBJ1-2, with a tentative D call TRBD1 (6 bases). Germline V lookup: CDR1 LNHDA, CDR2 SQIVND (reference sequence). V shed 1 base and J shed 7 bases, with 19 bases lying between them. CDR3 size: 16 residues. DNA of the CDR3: TGTGCCAGTAGTATAGCTCCAGGGGAACGGATGGGTGGCTACACCTTC. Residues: CASSIAPGERMGGYTF.

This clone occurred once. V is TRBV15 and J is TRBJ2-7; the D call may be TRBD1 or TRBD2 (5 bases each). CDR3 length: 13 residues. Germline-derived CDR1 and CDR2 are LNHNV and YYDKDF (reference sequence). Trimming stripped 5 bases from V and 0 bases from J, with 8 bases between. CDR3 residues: CATSLGDSYEQYF. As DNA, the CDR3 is TGTGCCACCAGCCTGGGGGACTCCTACGAGCAGTACTTC.

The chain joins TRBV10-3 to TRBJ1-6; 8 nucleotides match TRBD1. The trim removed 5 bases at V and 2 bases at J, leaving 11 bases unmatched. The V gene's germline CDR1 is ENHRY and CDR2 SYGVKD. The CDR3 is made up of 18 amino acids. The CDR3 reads CAISPSRQGSTYNSPLHF. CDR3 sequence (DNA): TGTGCCATCAGTCCTTCCCGACAGGGGTCCACCTATAATTCACCCCTCCACTTT.

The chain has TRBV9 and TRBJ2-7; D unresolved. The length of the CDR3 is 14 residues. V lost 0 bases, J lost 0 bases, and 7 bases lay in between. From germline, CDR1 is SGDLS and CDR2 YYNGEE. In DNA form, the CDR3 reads TGTGCCAGCAGCGTAGGCATAAGCTCCTACGAGCAGTACTTC. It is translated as CASSVGISSYEQYF.

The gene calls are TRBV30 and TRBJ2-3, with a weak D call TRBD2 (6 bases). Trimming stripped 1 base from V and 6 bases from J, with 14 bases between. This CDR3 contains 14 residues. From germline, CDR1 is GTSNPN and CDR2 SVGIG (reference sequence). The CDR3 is CAWSEISGGDTQYF. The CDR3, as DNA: TGTGCCTGGAGTGAAATTAGCGGAGGGGATACGCAGTATTTT. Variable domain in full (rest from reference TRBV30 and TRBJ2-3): SQTIHQWPATLVQPVGSPLSLECTVEGTSNPNLYWYRQAAGRGLQLLFYSVGIGQISSEVPQNLSASRPQDRQFILSSKKLLLSDSGFYLCAWSEISGGDTQYFGPGTRLTVL.

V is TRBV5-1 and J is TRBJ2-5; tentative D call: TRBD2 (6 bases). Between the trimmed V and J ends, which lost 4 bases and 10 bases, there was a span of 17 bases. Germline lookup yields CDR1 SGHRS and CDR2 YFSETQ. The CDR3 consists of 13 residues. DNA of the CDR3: TGCGCCAGCAGCCTGGGGGGACCTACGAACCAGTACTTC. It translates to CASSLGGPTNQYF. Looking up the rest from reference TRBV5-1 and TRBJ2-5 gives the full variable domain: KAGVTQTPRYLIKTRGQQVTLSCSPISGHRSVSWYQQTPGQGLQFLFEYFSETQRNKGNFPGRFSGRQFSNSRSEMNVSTLELGDSALYLCASSLGGPTNQYFGPGTRLLVL.

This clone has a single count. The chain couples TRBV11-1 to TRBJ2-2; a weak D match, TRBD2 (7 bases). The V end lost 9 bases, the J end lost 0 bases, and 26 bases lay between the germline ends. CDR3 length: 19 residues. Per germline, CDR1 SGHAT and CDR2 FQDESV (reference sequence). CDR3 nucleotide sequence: TGTGCCAGTTCTCACATCCTCGGAGGAGGGGGGGCGAACACCGGGGAGCTGTTTTTT. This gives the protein CASSHILGGGGANTGELFF.

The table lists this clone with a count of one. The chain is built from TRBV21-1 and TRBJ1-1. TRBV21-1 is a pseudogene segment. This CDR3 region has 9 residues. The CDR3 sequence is CASSGRGVF. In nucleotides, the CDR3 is TGTGCCAGCAGCGGTCGGGGGGTCTTT.

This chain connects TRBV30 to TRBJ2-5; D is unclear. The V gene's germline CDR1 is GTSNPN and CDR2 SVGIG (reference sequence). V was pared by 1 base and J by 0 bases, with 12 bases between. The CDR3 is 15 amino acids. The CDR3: CAWSGLTSYQETQYF. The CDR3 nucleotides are TGTGCCTGGAGTGGGCTAACCTCGTACCAAGAGACCCAGTACTTC.